Presented here are 27 T cell receptor beta chains from one specimen sequenced in a study of CD8 T cells in Susac syndrome. Random hexamers were used to reverse transcribe the RNA input (roughly 0.5 to 1 ug). TCRdb redid the calling of the immunoSEQ multiplex PCR reads with MiXCR, one entry per CDR3 protein. This sample carries around 120,000 distinct CDR3 sequences, about 92% of them seen once, and the ten largest clones take about 0.087%. The source material was CD4+ T cells from PBMCs. The receptors stem from a human donor with multiple sclerosis.

The rearrangement links TRBV6-5 to TRBJ2-1; D remains unclear. The CDR3 has 13 amino acids. Trimming stripped 6 bases from V and 10 bases from J, with 16 bases between. The germline V gene encodes CDR1 MNHEY and CDR2 SVGAGI. DNA for the CDR3: TGTGCCAGCAGCCCCTTCCTCCACAGCGAGCAGTTCTTC. Encoded protein: CASSPFLHSEQFF.

The chain employs TRBV7-2 and TRBJ1-4; TRBD1 is a possible D gene (5 bases). Looked up from germline, CDR1 is SGHTA and CDR2 is FQGNSA. Trimming took off 1 base at V and 11 bases at J, with 14 bases between the two ends. The CDR3 consists of 14 residues. CDR3 in amino acids: CASSLGQGSQKLFF. The CDR3 region has the DNA TGTGCCAGCAGCTTAGGTCAGGGAAGTCAGAAACTGTTTTTT.

V usage is TRBV5-1 and J usage is TRBJ2-5; D call uncertain. CDR1 and CDR2 from the germline V gene are SGHRS and YFSETQ. The V end was cut by 0 bases, the J end by 2 bases, with 8 bases between. The CDR3 length is 14 residues. The CDR3 nucleotides are TGCGCCAGCAGCTTGGCCGGGCGGCAAGAGACCCAGTACTTC. As protein: CASSLAGRQETQYF.

This clonotype was detected only a few times. The chain carries TRBV5-1 and TRBJ2-7; 11 bases are shared with TRBD1. Germline V CDR1 and CDR2: SGHRS, YFSETQ. The CDR3 has 15 amino acids. V lost 3 bases, J lost 5 bases, and 7 bases stayed unmatched. This CDR3 is CASSWERTGGHEQYF. The CDR3 bases are TGCGCCAGCAGCTGGGAACGGACAGGGGGCCACGAGCAGTACTTC.

The chain uses TRBV19 and TRBJ1-6, with 7 nucleotides matching TRBD1. The length of the CDR3 is 16 residues. The germline V gene encodes CDR1 LNHDA and CDR2 SQIVND (reference sequence). The J segment lost 4 bases and the V segment lost 3 bases, leaving 6 bases of the junction unmatched. CDR3 sequence reads: CASSIGSRGYNSPLHF. CDR3 DNA: TGTGCCAGTAGTATTGGGTCCAGGGGGTATAATTCACCCCTCCACTTT.

The chain is built from TRBV6-5 and TRBJ1-1, with D hard to call. The CDR3 is 12 residues long. From germline, CDR1 is MNHEY and CDR2 SVGAGI. Trimming removed 5 bases at V and 3 bases at J, with 7 bases between. CDR3 DNA: TGTGCCAGCAGTGCGAGGTACACTGAAGCTTTCTTT. It codes for CASSARYTEAFF.

The rearrangement joins TRBV9 to TRBJ1-3; D is unclear. The CDR3 is made up of 14 amino acids. Germline CDR1 and CDR2: SGDLS and YYNGEE. V lost 0 bases and J 0 bases, leaving 4 bases between the germline ends. The CDR3 bases are TGTGCCAGCAGCGTAGAGCACTCTGGAAACACCATATATTTT. Translation: CASSVEHSGNTIYF. The full variable domain, with the rest looked up from reference TRBV9 and TRBJ1-3, is DSGVTQTPKHLITATGQRVTLRCSPRSGDLSVYWYQQSLDQGLQFLIQYYNGEERAKGNILERFSAQQFPDLHSELNLSSLELGDSALYFCASSVEHSGNTIYFGEGSWLTVV.

V and J are TRBV7-9 and TRBJ1-2; D not resolved. Trimming stripped 1 base from V and 8 bases from J, with 11 bases between. Germline CDR1 is SEHNR and CDR2 is FQNEAQ (reference sequence). The CDR3 covers 13 residues. The CDR3 sequence is CASSLGGSWGYTF. In DNA form, the CDR3 reads TGTGCCAGCAGCTTAGGCGGAAGTTGGGGCTACACCTTC.

The chain uses TRBV5-1 and TRBJ2-3; a possible D gene is TRBD1 (6 bases). The germline V gene has CDR1 SGHRS and CDR2 YFSETQ. V was clipped by 5 bases and J by 1 base, with 11 bases between them. This CDR3 spans 14 amino acids. The CDR3 DNA is TGCGCCAGCAGTACAGGGTGGGGCACAGATACGCAGTATTTT. Encoded protein: CASSTGWGTDTQYF.

The chain links TRBV7-9 to TRBJ1-6; D gene uncertain. Between the trimmed V and J ends, which lost 5 bases and 8 bases, there was a span of 13 bases. The CDR3 is 14 amino acids. Germline-derived CDR1 and CDR2 are SEHNR and FQNEAQ (reference sequence). CDR3 DNA: TGTGCCAGCAGCCCTGGTCCAAGGGATTCACCCCTCCACTTT. This codes for CASSPGPRDSPLHF.

The rearrangement uses TRBV5-6 and TRBJ2-1; weak D call: TRBD1 (6 bases). CDR3 length: 14 amino acids. CDR1 and CDR2 from the germline V gene are SGHDT and YYEEEE. V was cut by 4 bases and J by 3 bases, with 11 bases left in between. CDR3 loop: CASSQGQFYNEQFF. In DNA form, the CDR3 reads TGTGCCAGCAGCCAGGGGCAGTTCTACAATGAGCAGTTCTTC.

This clonotype was recorded once. The chain uses TRBV12-3 or TRBV12-4 and TRBJ1-5, with D uncertain. Trimming left V 3 bases short and J 4 bases short, with 16 bases between. The CDR3 sequence is 16 residues long. Here the CDR3 reads CASSFGSLTANQPQHF. The CDR3 DNA is TGTGCCAGCAGTTTCGGGTCTTTGACGGCTAATCAGCCCCAGCATTTT.

The chain recombines TRBV5-1 with TRBJ1-1, with D perhaps TRBD1 (6 bases). CDR1 SGHRS and CDR2 YFSETQ come from the germline V gene. The CDR3 is 16 amino acids. Trimming removed 4 bases from V and 0 bases from J, with 16 bases in between. The CDR3 sequence is CASSAGRGAMNTEAFF. The CDR3 DNA reads TGCGCCAGCAGCGCTGGAAGGGGGGCTATGAACACTGAAGCTTTCTTT.

This rearrangement joins TRBV18 to TRBJ1-5, with 9 bases fitting TRBD1. The CDR3 length is 17 residues. V lost 3 bases and J lost 2; bases outside the gene matches: 8. Germline assignment: CDR1 KGHSH and CDR2 LQKENI. The DNA of the CDR3 is TGTGCCAGCTCACCGCGACAGGGGGATATGGGCAATCAGCCCCAGCATTTT. This codes for CASSPRQGDMGNQPQHF.

V and J are TRBV7-2 and TRBJ1-3, with D possibly being TRBD1 (6 bases). This CDR3 is 14 amino acids long. Trimming removed 4 bases from V and 6 bases from J, with 13 bases in between. The germline V gene has CDR1 SGHTA and CDR2 FQGNSA. This chain's CDR3 is CASSSRTAQNTIYF. CDR3 bases: TGTGCCAGCAGCTCCCGGACAGCCCAAAACACCATATATTTT.

The chain recombines TRBV18 with TRBJ2-5; TRBD2 is a possible D gene (5 bases). Germline CDR1 reads KGHSH; CDR2 reads LQKENI. Deletions cut 3 bases from V and 1 base from J, with 9 bases between. This CDR3 has 14 amino acids. The CDR3 region has the DNA TGTGCCAGCTCACCCCCTGCGGGCCAAGAGACCCAGTACTTC. As protein: CASSPPAGQETQYF.

Only one count was recorded for this clonotype. The chain links TRBV7-2 to TRBJ2-7; TRBD2 agrees at 8 bases. Unmatched junction bases numbered 11, after V lost 7 bases and J lost 0 bases. CDR3 length equals 16 residues. Germline V gene sequence: CDR1 SGHTA, CDR2 FQGNSA. CDR3 amino acids: CASTYAAGTSSYEQYF. The CDR3 coding sequence is TGTGCCAGCACCTATGCGGCGGGGACTAGCTCCTACGAGCAGTACTTC.

The chain recombines TRBV5-6 with TRBJ1-5; D not resolved. The CDR3 sequence is 18 residues long. Germline values: CDR1 SGHDT, CDR2 YYEEEE. V was trimmed by 0 bases and J by 0 bases, leaving 16 bases between them. The CDR3 nucleotides read TGTGCCAGCAGCTTGGCCGCGAGTGGGCGGGATAGCAATCAGCCCCAGCATTTT. It codes for CASSLAASGRDSNQPQHF.

In this sample, this clonotype turned up once. V gene TRBV14 combines with J gene TRBJ2-7; D is uncertain. Trimming removed 0 bases from V and 4 bases from J, with 1 base in between. Germline V CDR1 and CDR2: SGHDN, FVKESK. The CDR3 covers 11 residues. The CDR3 coding sequence is TGTGCCAGCAGCCAAGAATACGAGCAGTACTTC. Its protein product is CASSQEYEQYF.

The chain combines TRBV29-1 with TRBJ1-1, with TRBD1 identical over 8 bases. There are 14 residues in the CDR3. Per germline, CDR1 SQVTM and CDR2 ANQGSEA. V trimming: 2 bases; J trimming: 6 bases; junction bases outside the gene matches: 8. The CDR3 DNA reads TGCAGCGTTGAACTAGGACAGGGAAGTTCTGAAGCTTTCTTT. Residues: CSVELGQGSSEAFF.

CDR3 residues: CASSPTGFDTGELFF. Here the CDR3 DNA reads TGTGCCAGCAGCCCGACAGGTTTCGACACCGGGGAGCTGTTTTTT. The V gene is TRBV11-3, the J gene TRBJ2-2; D is possibly TRBD1 (6 bases). The germline V and J ends were trimmed by 5 bases and 3 bases, with 13 bases remaining between them. This CDR3 is 15 amino acids long. Germline V gene data show CDR1 as SGHNT and CDR2 as YENEEA. Complete variable domain (other parts from reference TRBV11-3 and TRBJ2-2): EAGVVQSPRYKIIEKKQPVAFWCNPISGHNTLYWYLQNLGQGPELLIRYENEEAVDDSQLPKDRFSAERLKGVDSTLKIQPAELGDSAVYLCASSPTGFDTGELFFGEGSRLTVL.

This clonotype was counted a single time. This chain uses TRBV29-1 with TRBJ2-5; possibly TRBD1 for D (6 bases). This CDR3 is built from 14 residues. Trimming pared 5 bases from V and 2 bases from J, leaving 15 bases between. Germline V gene sequence: CDR1 SQVTM, CDR2 ANQGSEA. The CDR3 nucleotides are TGCAGCGTTAGTCCGGGACACCTTCAAGAGACCCAGTACTTC. Translating gives CSVSPGHLQETQYF.

The CDR3 reads CASSLRPGNTEAFF. DNA for the CDR3: TGCGCCAGCAGCTTAAGGCCAGGGAACACTGAAGCTTTCTTT. The J gene is TRBJ1-1, the V gene TRBV5-1; unclear D gene. The CDR3 is made up of 14 amino acids. Germline V gene sequence: CDR1 SGHRS, CDR2 YFSETQ. The V end was cut by 2 bases, the J end by 1 base, with 9 bases between. Based on the CDR3 plus reference TRBV5-1 and TRBJ1-1, the full variable domain is KAGVTQTPRYLIKTRGQQVTLSCSPISGHRSVSWYQQTPGQGLQFLFEYFSETQRNKGNFPGRFSGRQFSNSRSEMNVSTLELGDSALYLCASSLRPGNTEAFFGQGTRLTVV.

This clonotype occurred once. The gene calls are TRBV18 and TRBJ2-7, with D unclear. Trimming stripped 3 bases from V and 4 bases from J, with 7 bases between. The CDR3 has 12 residues. CDR1 is KGHSH, CDR2 LQKENI, per germline. As DNA, the CDR3 is TGTGCCAGCTCACCCCGCGGATACGAGCAGTACTTC. Protein: CASSPRGYEQYF.

V and J are TRBV5-5 and TRBJ2-3; D call uncertain. Trimming took 6 bases from V and 0 from J, leaving 5 bases between them. Germline V gene sequence: CDR1 SGHKS, CDR2 YYEKEE (reference sequence). The CDR3 covers 12 residues. The CDR3: CASTPSTDTQYF. CDR3 in DNA: TGTGCCAGCACCCCTAGCACAGATACGCAGTATTTT.

The chain links TRBV7-9 to TRBJ2-3, with 7 bases matching TRBD2. Trimming removed 1 base from V and 1 base from J; junction bases left unmatched: 5. CDR1 and CDR2 from the germline V gene are SEHNR and FQNEAQ (reference sequence). The CDR3 has 16 amino acids. The CDR3 loop reads CASSLGASGGTDTQYF. CDR3 bases: TGTGCCAGCAGCTTAGGCGCTAGCGGTGGCACAGATACGCAGTATTTT.

V gene TRBV4-1 combines with J gene TRBJ2-1, with 12 nucleotides matching TRBD2. The CDR3 contains 15 residues. CDR1 is MGHRA and CDR2 is YSYEKL in the germline V gene. The J segment lost 3 bases and the V segment lost 4 bases, leaving 1 base of the junction unmatched. The CDR3 region is CASSRTSGDYNEQFF. DNA for the CDR3: TGCGCCAGCAGCCGGACTAGCGGGGACTACAATGAGCAGTTCTTC.